This T cell receptor (beta chain) appears in the sequencing data of a study of T cells in narcolepsy. Study-level findings and limits: Same-patient CSF and blood CD4+ T cell clonotypes included HCRT-specific and TRIB2-specific autoreactive ones.

V was pared by 1 base and J by 2 bases, with 4 bases between. Germline V gene sequence: CDR1 SNHLY, CDR2 FYNNEI. The CDR3 is 13 residues long. The table came from immunoSEQ multiplex PCR; TCRdb's copy has only in-frame clones and leaves some out. The table has approximately 30,000 clones, roughly 80% seen once. A remark on this clone: Its antigen is undetermined.

The chain recombines TRBV2 with TRBJ2-3; D is undetermined. The sequence was collected from a human donor with narcolepsy. The sequenced sample consisted of CD45RA- memory CD4+ T cells from PBMCs. CDR3 DNA: TGTGCCAGCAGTGAAGAAGCCACAGATACGCAGTATTTT. Protein: CASSEEATDTQYF.